A single sample is the source of the 14 T cell receptor beta chains below, sequenced in a study of blood T cell repertoires in COVID-19. Clones were read by immunoSEQ multiplex PCR, and TCRdb kept only the in-frame ones, dropping some. Of approximately 150,000 clones in the sample, 79% were seen once. The source material was peripheral blood. These receptors originate from an older woman with COVID-19, enrolled during active disease.

This chain links TRBV7-8 with TRBJ2-2; 10 positions agree with TRBD2. The CDR3 is 17 residues long. V lost 5 bases to trimming and J lost 4 bases; unmatched junction nucleotides: 10. CDR1 and CDR2 (germline): SGHVS, FQNEAQ. CDR3 DNA sequence: TGTGCCAGCAGCCCCTTACTAGCGGGGTCACCCACCGGGGAGCTGTTTTTT. Amino acids: CASSPLLAGSPTGELFF.

The V call is TRBV18, the J call TRBJ2-5, with D possibly TRBD2 on 5 matching bases. This CDR3 has 14 residues. Per germline, CDR1 KGHSH and CDR2 LQKENI. V dropped 2 bases and J dropped 0 bases, with 7 bases sitting between them. The CDR3 DNA reads as TGTGCCAGCTCACCAAGGCGGGACCAAGAGACCCAGTACTTC. This gives the protein CASSPRRDQETQYF.

CDR3 DNA sequence: TGCGCCAGCAGCTTGGTAACTGCCTCCGGGGAGCTGTTTTTT. Amino acid sequence: CASSLVTASGELFF. The V and J genes are TRBV5-1 and TRBJ2-2, with D hard to call. Germline assignment: CDR1 SGHRS and CDR2 YFSETQ. V lost 0 bases to trimming and J lost 6 bases, with 9 bases between them. CDR3 length: 14 amino acids. Using reference TRBV5-1 and TRBJ2-2 for the parts outside the CDR3, the full variable domain is KAGVTQTPRYLIKTRGQQVTLSCSPISGHRSVSWYQQTPGQGLQFLFEYFSETQRNKGNFPGRFSGRQFSNSRSEMNVSTLELGDSALYLCASSLVTASGELFFGEGSRLTVL.

The chain has TRBV7-2 and TRBJ2-3, with 8 bases identical to TRBD1. With 6 bases clipped from V and 1 base from J, the junction kept 6 bases outside the gene matches. This CDR3 is built from 15 residues. CDR1 is SGHTA, CDR2 FQGNSA, per germline. The CDR3 is CASRLPGQGTDTQYF. CDR3 in DNA: TGTGCCAGCAGACTACCGGGACAGGGCACAGATACGCAGTATTTT.

The genes are TRBV18 and TRBJ2-3; TRBD2 agrees at 10 bases. Trimming took 4 bases from V and 4 from J; bases not matched to a gene: 11. This CDR3 has 17 amino acids. The germline V gene encodes CDR1 KGHSH and CDR2 LQKENI. CDR3 amino acids: CASSRRERGGHADTQYF. The CDR3 DNA sequence: TGTGCCAGCTCACGACGAGAGCGGGGGGGCCATGCAGATACGCAGTATTTT.

As DNA, the CDR3 is TGTGCCAGCAGCCCGGGACTCCGAGAAGAGACCCAGTACTTC. Translation gives CASSPGLREETQYF. This chain links TRBV5-5 with TRBJ2-5; TRBD2 is a possible D gene (6 bases). V was clipped by 4 bases and J by 3 bases, with 13 bases between them. CDR3 length: 14 amino acids. Germline V gene lookup returns CDR1 SGHKS and CDR2 YYEKEE (reference sequence).

This clone was recorded once. The rearrangement uses TRBV6-6 and TRBJ2-7, with D possibly TRBD1 on 5 matching bases. Per the germline V gene, CDR1 is MNHNY and CDR2 is SVGAGI (reference sequence). CDR3 length: 13 residues. V lost 4 bases to trimming and J lost 6 bases, with 13 bases between them. CDR3 amino acids: CASSSTVGAEQYV. CDR3 nucleotides: TGTGCCAGCAGTTCCACGGTAGGGGCCGAGCAGTACGTC.

This clone was found once. The rearrangement uses TRBV21-1 and TRBJ2-5; whether TRBD2, the table's D call, matches the DNA was not checked. TRBV21-1 is shown as a pseudogene. The CDR3 is made up of 14 amino acids. The CDR3, as DNA: TGTGCCAGCACCCGGGGAACTAGCGCAGAGACCCAGTACTTC. Its translation is CASTRGTSAETQYF.

J is TRBJ1-5 and V is TRBV10-2; TRBD1 might be the D (6 bases). Germline loops: CDR1 WSHSY, CDR2 SAAADI. V was trimmed by 3 bases and J by 1 base, leaving 7 bases between them. The CDR3 loop spans 14 amino acids. This CDR3 reads CASSEQGSNQPQHF. The CDR3 bases are TGCGCCAGCAGTGAACAGGGAAGCAATCAGCCCCAGCATTTT.

The chain combines TRBV5-4 with TRBJ2-5; TRBD1 aligns across 11 bases. The trim removed 4 bases at V and 2 bases at J, leaving 13 bases unmatched. Germline loops: CDR1 SGHNT, CDR2 YYREEE (reference sequence). The CDR3 sequence is 18 residues long. CDR3 nucleotides: TGTGCCAGCAGCGACTTAATGGGACAGGGGGTGAGGCAAGAGACCCAGTACTTC. Translated: CASSDLMGQGVRQETQYF.

This chain connects TRBV7-2 to TRBJ2-7; 12 bases align to TRBD2. Per germline, CDR1 SGHTA and CDR2 FQGNSA. This CDR3 has 15 amino acids. The ends lost 4 bases at V and 7 bases at J; junction bases unmatched: 8. The CDR3 nucleotides are TGTGCCAGCAGCTCAAGACTAGCGGGAGTGGCGGAGCAGTACTTC. Translating gives CASSSRLAGVAEQYF.

The V call is TRBV28, the J call TRBJ2-7, with TRBD2 matching 10 bases. The CDR3 is made up of 13 amino acids. Germline CDR1 is MDHEN and CDR2 is SYDVKM. Trimming cost V 10 bases and J 2 bases; bases outside gene matches: 5. In DNA form, the CDR3 reads TGTGCCACCACTAGCGGGAACACCTACGAGCAGTACTTC. Translation gives CATTSGNTYEQYF.

The J gene is TRBJ2-5, the V gene TRBV7-3, with D tentatively TRBD2 (5 bases). CDR1 and CDR2 from the germline V gene are SGHTA and FQGTGA. V was clipped by 5 bases and J by 3 bases, with 13 bases between them. This CDR3 has 14 residues. The CDR3 nucleotides are TGTGCCAGCAGCCTTACCCCGGGAAAAGAGACCCAGTACTTC. Protein sequence: CASSLTPGKETQYF.

This chain uses TRBV5-4 with TRBJ1-1; 8 nucleotides align to TRBD1. J lost 1 base, V lost 4 bases, and 6 bases had no gene match. CDR3 length equals 15 residues. Germline V gene lookup returns CDR1 SGHNT and CDR2 YYREEE (reference sequence). Here the CDR3 DNA reads TGTGCCAGCAGCCCCCTGACAGGGGCGAACACTGAAGCTTTCTTT. The encoded protein is CASSPLTGANTEAFF.